This is a list of T cell receptor beta chains from one sample in a study of blood T cell repertoires in COVID-19. The table came from immunoSEQ multiplex PCR; TCRdb's copy has only in-frame clones and leaves some out. This sample carries about 240,000 clones, 87% of them seen once, and the ten largest clones take around 2.6%. Sequenced input: PBMCs or T cells enriched from blood (not recorded which). The source is a woman aged 25-40 years with acute COVID-19. The CDR3 runs from the conserved cysteine through the conserved F or W. D genes are given only for firm matches. Rows may omit the clone size; those that give it use once, few, many or a size class.

>TRBV27|.|TRBJ1-4|TRBD1
CASSFGTGGDEKLFF
TGTGCCAGCAGCTTCGGGACAGGGGGGGATGAAAAACTGTTTTTT
>TRBV12-2|few|TRBJ1-1|.
CASRLRYLRGPPEAFF
TGTGCAAGTCGCCTACGGTACCTCAGGGGTCCGCCTGAAGCTTTCTTT
>TRBV7-9|.|TRBJ2-5|.
CASSPGMYQETQYF
TGTGCCAGCAGCCCAGGGATGTACCAAGAGACCCAGTACTTC
>TRBV11-2|.|TRBJ1-6|TRBD1
CASSFTGVGNNSPLHF
TGTGCCAGCAGTTTCACAGGGGTAGGCAATAATTCACCCCTCCACTTT
>TRBV6-1|medium-sized|TRBJ2-3|TRBD1
CASSEGQGDTDTQYF
TGTGCCAGCAGTGAAGGACAGGGGGACACAGATACGCAGTATTTT
>TRBV9|.|TRBJ2-1|.
CASSDPGGLHEQFF
TGTGCCAGCAGCGACCCCGGCGGGCTCCATGAGCAGTTCTTC
>TRBV5-1|once|TRBJ1-6|.
CASSLRSSESSYNSPLHF
TGCGCCAGCAGCTTGCGATCGTCGGAGAGCTCCTATAATTCACCCCTCCACTTT
>TRBV19|.|TRBJ2-3|TRBD2
CASSRWGGSTDTQYF
TGTGCCAGTAGTAGATGGGGCGGGAGTACAGATACGCAGTATTTT
>TRBV27|.|TRBJ2-7|TRBD1
CASSYIGTASSYEQYF
TGTGCCAGCAGTTATATAGGGACAGCGAGCTCCTACGAGCAGTACTTC
>TRBV5-4|.|TRBJ2-1|.
CASSLETVIEQFF
TGTGCCAGCAGCTTAGAAACGGTGATAGAGCAGTTCTTC
>TRBV5-4|.|TRBJ2-3|.
CASSLTLALPSTDTQYF
TGTGCCAGCAGCTTGACGCTAGCCCTCCCAAGCACAGATACGCAGTATTTT
>TRBV5-1|.|TRBJ2-3|.
CASSLAQDSDTQYF
TGCGCCAGCAGCTTGGCCCAAGACTCCGATACGCAGTATTTT
>TRBV27|.|TRBJ1-5|.
CASSDSSNQPQHF
TGTGCCAGCAGCGACAGCAGCAATCAGCCCCAGCATTTT
>TRBV25-1|.|TRBJ1-6|.
CASSEYGNSPLHF
TGTGCCAGCAGTGAATACGGGAATTCACCCCTCCACTTT
>TRBV5-6|.|TRBJ2-4|TRBD1
CASSTDRGRPLGKNIQYF
TGTGCCAGCAGCACGGACAGGGGACGGCCTCTAGGCAAAAACATTCAGTACTTC
>TRBV7-8|.|TRBJ1-6|.
CASSLQGKGSPLHF
TGTGCCAGCAGCTTACAGGGGAAGGGATCACCCCTCCACTTT
>TRBV7-2|.|TRBJ2-7|TRBD2
CASSLVGTKWYEQYF
TGTGCCAGCAGCTTAGTCGGGACTAAGTGGTACGAGCAGTACTTC
>TRBV25-1|.|TRBJ2-2|.
CASSESLGVENTGELFF
TGTGCCAGCAGTGAATCATTAGGGGTTGAGAACACCGGGGAGCTGTTTTTT
>TRBV2|.|TRBJ2-1|TRBD2
CASSARTSGSPTNEQFF
TGTGCCAGCAGTGCTCGGACTAGCGGGAGCCCTACCAATGAGCAGTTCTTC
>TRBV3-1/TRBV3-2|.|TRBJ1-3|.
CASSHSQGGNTIYF
TGTGCCAGCAGCCATTCACAGGGTGGAAACACCATATATTTT
>TRBV4-3|.|TRBJ1-4|.
CASSQVPHNGEGDEKLFF
TGCGCCAGCAGCCAAGTACCGCACAATGGGGAGGGGGATGAAAAACTGTTTTTT
>TRBV5-1|.|TRBJ1-3|.
CASSLSTGDSGNTIYF
TGCGCCAGCAGCCTATCGACAGGAGACTCTGGAAACACCATATATTTT
>TRBV29-1|.|TRBJ2-5|TRBD2
CSVEAAVQRGETQYF
TGCAGCGTTGAAGCGGCAGTACAGCGGGGGGAGACCCAGTACTTC
>TRBV6-7|.|TRBJ1-2|.
CASSHQKGGGNYGYTF
TGTGCCAGCAGCCACCAGAAGGGGGGGGGCAACTATGGCTACACCTTC
>TRBV6-5|.|TRBJ1-2|.
CASNPGHGYGYTF
TGTGCCAGCAATCCTGGACATGGCTATGGCTACACCTTC
>TRBV7-2|.|TRBJ2-7|TRBD2
CASSSTSDNEQYF
TGTGCCAGCAGCTCGACTAGCGATAACGAGCAGTACTTC